What follows describes a single T cell receptor beta chain. Its matching antigen is unknown. The sample belongs to a study of cytomegalovirus exposure and HLA in healthy donors. 13 Jbeta primers and 60 Vbeta primers were used for the PCR. Assay used: immunoSEQ multiplex PCR; TCRdb lists only in-frame clones, some missing. The sample shows around 140,000 clones, approximately 80% of them seen only once. Germline CDR1 SEHNR, CDR2 FQNEAQ (reference sequence). V was clipped by 5 bases and J by 5 bases; unmatched bases: 4. This CDR3 contains 15 residues. Study conclusions and caveats: Analysis performed later showed TCR beta chains linked to HLA being more clonally expanded than equally common others. Over 150 TCR beta chains were listed as cytomegalovirus-associated. For most TCR beta V segments, an earlier analysis put the productive rate at about 87% or about 30% of the time. Among the most significant clusters, several appeared linked to common viral pathogens in a later analysis.

V usage is TRBV7-9 and J usage is TRBJ2-5; 14 bases fit TRBD2. Sample: PBMCs. This clonotype was obtained from a man aged 40-50 years in good health and CMV-seronegative. The CDR3 is CASSPGLAGVETQYF. In DNA, the CDR3 is TGTGCCAGCAGCCCGGGACTAGCGGGAGTGGAGACCCAGTACTTC.